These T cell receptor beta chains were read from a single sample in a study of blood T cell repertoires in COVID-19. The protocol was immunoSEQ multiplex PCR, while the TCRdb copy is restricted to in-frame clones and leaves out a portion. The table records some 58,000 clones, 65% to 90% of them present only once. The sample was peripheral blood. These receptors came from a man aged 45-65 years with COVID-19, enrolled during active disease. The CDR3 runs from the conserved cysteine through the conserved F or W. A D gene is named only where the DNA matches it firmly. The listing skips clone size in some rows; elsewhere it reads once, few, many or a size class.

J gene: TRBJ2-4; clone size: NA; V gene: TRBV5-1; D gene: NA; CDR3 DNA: TGCGCCAGCAGCTTACGACCAGGGGACATTCAGTACTTC; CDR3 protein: CASSLRPGDIQYF
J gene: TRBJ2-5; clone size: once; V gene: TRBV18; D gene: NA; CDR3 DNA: TGTGCCAGCTCACCACGTCCGGTATCGGGGGAGACCCAGTACTTC; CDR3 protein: CASSPRPVSGETQYF
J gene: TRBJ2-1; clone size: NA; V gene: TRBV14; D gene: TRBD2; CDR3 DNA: TGTGCCAGCAGCCAAGGACTAGCGAGCTACAATGAGCAGTTCTTC; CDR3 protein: CASSQGLASYNEQFF
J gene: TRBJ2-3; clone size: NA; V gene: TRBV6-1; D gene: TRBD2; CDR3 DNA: TGTGCCAGCAGTGAACCAGCGGGAGGCTGGGAGGGAACGCAGTATTTT; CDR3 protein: CASSEPAGGWEGTQYF
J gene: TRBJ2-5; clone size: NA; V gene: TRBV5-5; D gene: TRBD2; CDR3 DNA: TGTGCCAGCAGCGGAAGACTAGCGGGAGGCCAAGAGACCCAGTACTTC; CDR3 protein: CASSGRLAGGQETQYF
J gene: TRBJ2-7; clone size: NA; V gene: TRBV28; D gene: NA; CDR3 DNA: TGTGCCATCCTGGGCGGGGCGGGCCACGAGCAGTACTTC; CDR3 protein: CAILGGAGHEQYF
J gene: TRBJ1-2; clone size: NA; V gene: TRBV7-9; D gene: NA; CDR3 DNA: TGTGCCAGCAGCTTTGAGGCAGGGGTGGACTATGGCTACACCTTC; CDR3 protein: CASSFEAGVDYGYTF
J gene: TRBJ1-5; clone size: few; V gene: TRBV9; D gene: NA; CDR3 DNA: TGTGCCAGCAGCGGGGCAGGGGACAATCAGCCCCAGCATTTT; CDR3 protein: CASSGAGDNQPQHF
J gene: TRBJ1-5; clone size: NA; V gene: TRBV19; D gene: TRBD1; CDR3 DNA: TGTGCCAGTAGTACAGGGACAGCCGGGAACCAGCCCCAGCATTTT; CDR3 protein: CASSTGTAGNQPQHF
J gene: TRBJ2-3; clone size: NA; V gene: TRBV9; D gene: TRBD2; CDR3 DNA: TGTGCCAGCAACTTCGGACTAGCGGGGGCGGGAGATACGCAGTATTTT; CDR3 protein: CASNFGLAGAGDTQYF
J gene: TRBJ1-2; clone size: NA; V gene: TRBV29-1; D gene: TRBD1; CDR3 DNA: TGCAGCGTCGAAGAAACAGGGGGCGGTTGCACCTTC; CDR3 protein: CSVEETGGGCTF
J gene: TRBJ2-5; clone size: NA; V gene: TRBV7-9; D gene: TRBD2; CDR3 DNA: TGTGCCAGCAGCCTAAGCGGGAGAGAAGAGACCCAGTACTTC; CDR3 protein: CASSLSGREETQYF
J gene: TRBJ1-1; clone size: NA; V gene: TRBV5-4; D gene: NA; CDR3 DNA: TGTGCCAGCAGCTTTAAGCCCGATGTGACTGAAGCTTTCTTT; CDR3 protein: CASSFKPDVTEAFF
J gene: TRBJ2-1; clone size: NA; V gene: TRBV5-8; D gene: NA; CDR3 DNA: TGTGCCAGCAGCTTGGTGCGTCGGGACAATGAGCAGTTCTTC; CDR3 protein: CASSLVRRDNEQFF
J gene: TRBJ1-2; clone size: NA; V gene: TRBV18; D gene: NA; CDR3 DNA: TGTGCCAGCTCACCAAATTTCAGTCACTATGGCTACACCTTC; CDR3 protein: CASSPNFSHYGYTF
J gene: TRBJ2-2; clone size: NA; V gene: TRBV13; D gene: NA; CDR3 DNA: TGTGCCAGCAGCTCACCGGGAATCGGAGCCGGGGAGCTGTTTTTT; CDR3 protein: CASSSPGIGAGELFF
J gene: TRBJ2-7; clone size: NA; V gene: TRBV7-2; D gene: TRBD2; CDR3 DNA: TGTGCCAGCAGCACCGGACTAGCGGGAGGTGGCTACGAGCAGTACTTC; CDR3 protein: CASSTGLAGGGYEQYF
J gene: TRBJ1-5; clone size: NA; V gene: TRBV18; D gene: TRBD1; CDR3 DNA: TGTGCCAGCTCGCGTCTGGACAGGGTCGTGCCCCAGCATTTT; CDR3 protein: CASSRLDRVVPQHF
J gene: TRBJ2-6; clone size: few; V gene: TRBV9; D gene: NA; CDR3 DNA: TGTGCCAGCAGCATTACGAGCTCTGGGGCCAACGTCCTGACTTTC; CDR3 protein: CASSITSSGANVLTF
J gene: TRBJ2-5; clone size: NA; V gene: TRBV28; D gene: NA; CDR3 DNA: TGTGCCAGCATGCCTCAGATGCAAGAGACCCAGTACTTC; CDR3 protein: CASMPQMQETQYF
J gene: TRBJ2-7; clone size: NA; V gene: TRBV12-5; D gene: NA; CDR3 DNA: TGTGCTAGTGGTTTGGTACAGTCGGGGATTTTATACGAGCAGTACTTC; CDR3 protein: CASGLVQSGILYEQYF
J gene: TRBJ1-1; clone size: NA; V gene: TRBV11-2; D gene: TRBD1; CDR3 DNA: TGTGCCAGCAGCATTAGAGAGGGGGCGTTCACTGAAGCTTTCTTT; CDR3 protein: CASSIREGAFTEAFF
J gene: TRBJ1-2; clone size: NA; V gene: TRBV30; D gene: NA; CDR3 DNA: TGTGCCTGGAGTAGATTTGGGGGCCAAAATTTTCACTATGGCTACACCTTC; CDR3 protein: CAWSRFGGQNFHYGYTF
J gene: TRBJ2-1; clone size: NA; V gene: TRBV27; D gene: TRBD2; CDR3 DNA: TGTGCCAGCAAGGTTTCAAGGCTAGCGGGGGGGAATGAGCAGTTCTTC; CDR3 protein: CASKVSRLAGGNEQFF
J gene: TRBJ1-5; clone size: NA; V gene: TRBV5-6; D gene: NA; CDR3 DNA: TGTGCCAGCATCTGGGCGAGGGAATATAGCAATCAGCCCCAGCATTTT; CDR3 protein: CASIWAREYSNQPQHF
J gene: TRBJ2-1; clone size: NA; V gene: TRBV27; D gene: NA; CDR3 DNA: TGTGCCAGCAGTTATCGCGGTAGGCTGCAGTTCTTC; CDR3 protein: CASSYRGRLQFF
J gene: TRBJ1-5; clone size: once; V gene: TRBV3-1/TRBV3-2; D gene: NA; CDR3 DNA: TGTGCCAGCAGCCCGGGAAACAATCAGCCCCAGCATTTT; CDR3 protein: CASSPGNNQPQHF
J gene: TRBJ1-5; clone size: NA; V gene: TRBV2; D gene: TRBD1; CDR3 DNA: TGTGCCAGCAGCCGGACAGGGGATCAGCCCCAGCATTTT; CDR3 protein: CASSRTGDQPQHF
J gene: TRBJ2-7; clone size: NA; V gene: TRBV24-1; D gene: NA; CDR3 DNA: TGTGCCACCAGTGATCTACAGGGTTACGAGCAGTACTTC; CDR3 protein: CATSDLQGYEQYF
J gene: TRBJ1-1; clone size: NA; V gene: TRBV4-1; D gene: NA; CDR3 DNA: TGCGCCAGCAGCTTCACAGTGAACACTGAAGCTTTCTTT; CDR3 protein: CASSFTVNTEAFF
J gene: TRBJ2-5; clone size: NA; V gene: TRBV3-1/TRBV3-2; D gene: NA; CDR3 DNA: TGTGCCAGCAGCCAAGATAGGATAGCTCTCCGTCGAGAGACCCAGTACTTC; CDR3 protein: CASSQDRIALRRETQYF
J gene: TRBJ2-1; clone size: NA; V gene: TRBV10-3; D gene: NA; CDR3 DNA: TGTGCCATCAGTGAGAGCCTTGGCGGGACGGGGAGTGAGCAGTTCTTC; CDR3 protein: CAISESLGGTGSEQFF
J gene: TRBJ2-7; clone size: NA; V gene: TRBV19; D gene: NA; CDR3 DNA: TGTGCCAGTAGTATAGGCTCAGGGAACGAGCAGTACTTC; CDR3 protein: CASSIGSGNEQYF
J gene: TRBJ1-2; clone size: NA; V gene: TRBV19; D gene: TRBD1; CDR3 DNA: TGTGCCAGTAGTCTCAGGGGGAACAACTACACCTTC; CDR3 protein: CASSLRGNNYTF
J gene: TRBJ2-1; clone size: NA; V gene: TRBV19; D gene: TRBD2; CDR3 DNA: TGTGCCAGTAGTATTTTGGCGGGAGGGCTCTACAATGAGCAGTTCTTC; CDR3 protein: CASSILAGGLYNEQFF
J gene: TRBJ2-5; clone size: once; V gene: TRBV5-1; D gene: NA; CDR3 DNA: TGCGCCAGCAGCTTTACTCTCCAGGGCGATCAAGAGACCCAGTACTTC; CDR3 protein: CASSFTLQGDQETQYF
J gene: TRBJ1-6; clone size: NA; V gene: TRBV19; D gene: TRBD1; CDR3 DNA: TGTGCCAGTCGCCCCCGGGACAGTAATTCACCCCTCCACTTT; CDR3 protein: CASRPRDSNSPLHF
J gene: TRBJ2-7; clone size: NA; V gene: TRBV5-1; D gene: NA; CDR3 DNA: TGCGCCAGCAGCTTGGGTATAAGACCGGGGGCCTACGAGCAGTACTTC; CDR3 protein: CASSLGIRPGAYEQYF
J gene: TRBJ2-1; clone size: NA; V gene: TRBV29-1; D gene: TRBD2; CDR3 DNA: TGCAGCGTTGACTCTAGCGGGACCTACAATGAGCAGTTCTTC; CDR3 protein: CSVDSSGTYNEQFF
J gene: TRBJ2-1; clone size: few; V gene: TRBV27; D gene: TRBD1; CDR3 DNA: TGTGCCAGCAGTCCCGGGACAGACCTCTACAATGAGCAGTTCTTC; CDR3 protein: CASSPGTDLYNEQFF
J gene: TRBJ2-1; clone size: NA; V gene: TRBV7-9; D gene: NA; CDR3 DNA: TGTGCCAGCAGCACCGGGACTTTTAATGAGCAGTTCTTC; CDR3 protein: CASSTGTFNEQFF
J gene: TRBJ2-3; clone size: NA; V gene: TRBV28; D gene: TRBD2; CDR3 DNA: TGTGCCGGGGGGACTAGCGGGATTGTAGATACGCAGTATTTT; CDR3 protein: CAGGTSGIVDTQYF
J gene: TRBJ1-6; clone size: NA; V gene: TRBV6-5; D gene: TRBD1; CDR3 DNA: TGTGCCAGCAGAGCCTGGGCAGGGGGCGGGTCACCCCTCCACTTT; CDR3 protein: CASRAWAGGGSPLHF
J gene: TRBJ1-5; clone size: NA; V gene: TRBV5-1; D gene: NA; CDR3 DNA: TGCGCCAGCAGCTTGTTTGGGGGCGAGGATCAGCCCCAGCATTTT; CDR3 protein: CASSLFGGEDQPQHF
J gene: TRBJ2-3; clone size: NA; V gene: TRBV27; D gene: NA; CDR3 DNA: TGTGCCAGCAGTTTCCCCCCGGGTTATGGCACAGATACGCAGTATTTT; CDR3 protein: CASSFPPGYGTDTQYF
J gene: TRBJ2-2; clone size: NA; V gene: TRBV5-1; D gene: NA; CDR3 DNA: TGCGCCAGCAGCTTGGCTACCTCTTCCGGGGAGCTGTTTTTT; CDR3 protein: CASSLATSSGELFF
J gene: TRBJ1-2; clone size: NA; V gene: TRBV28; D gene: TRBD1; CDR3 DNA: TGTGCCACCATACGAATCGACAGGGCTAGTGGCTACACCTTC; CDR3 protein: CATIRIDRASGYTF
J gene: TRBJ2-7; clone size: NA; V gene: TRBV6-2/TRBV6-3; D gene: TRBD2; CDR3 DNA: TGTGCCAGCAGTAGTAGCGGGACCCAAACGGGGGAGCAGTACTTC; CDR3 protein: CASSSSGTQTGEQYF